This T cell receptor beta chain derives from a study of OX40 agonist ivuxolimab in advanced cancers. Profiling relied on immunoSEQ multiplex PCR, and the TCRdb table lists in-frame clones only, not all of them. The data contain tens of thousands of clones, nearly 85% of them singletons. Germline loops: CDR1 MNHNS, CDR2 SASEGT. V lost 3 bases, J lost 2 bases, and 4 bases stayed unmatched. This CDR3 comprises 15 residues. The chain carries TRBV6-1 and TRBJ1-5; 7 bases match TRBD1. The material sequenced was CD4+ or CD8+ T cells sorted from blood, taken in a trial of the OX40 agonist ivuxolimab. The clonotype comes from an adult with an advanced solid tumor such as melanoma, head and neck, liver or kidney cancer. Written as DNA, the CDR3 is TGTGCCAGCAGTGATGAAGGGGGCGGCAATCAGCCCCAGCATTTT. Translation gives CASSDEGGGNQPQHF.